The rows below give T cell receptor beta chains drawn from one sample of a study of T cell changes during pregnancy in multiple sclerosis. Only in-frame clones appear in the TCRdb table, and some are missing; sequencing was by immunoSEQ multiplex PCR. In the table there are some 97,000 clones, almost 95% of which are singletons. The sequenced sample was peripheral blood, obtained before pregnancy. These receptor sequences come from a female donor with multiple sclerosis, enrolled in a pregnancy study. Both conserved end residues are part of each CDR3. D genes are given only for firm matches. Not all rows give a size; the values are once, few, many and, for expanded clones, a class.

V gene: TRBV29-1
J gene: TRBJ2-5
D gene: TRBD1
clone size: -
CDR3 DNA: TGCAGCGCAAGACGGTCAGGGGGTGCGTTAGGAGAGACCCAGTACTTC
CDR3 protein: CSARRSGGALGETQYF

V gene: TRBV11-2
J gene: TRBJ2-1
D gene: TRBD2
clone size: -
CDR3 DNA: TGTGCCAGCCGATCACTCGCGGGAGGCACCTACAATGAGCAGTTCTTC
CDR3 protein: CASRSLAGGTYNEQFF

V gene: TRBV19
J gene: TRBJ1-5
D gene: TRBD1
clone size: -
CDR3 DNA: TGTGCCAGTAACACAGGGGTGGCTCAGCCCCAGCATTTT
CDR3 protein: CASNTGVAQPQHF

V gene: TRBV7-6
J gene: TRBJ2-7
D gene: -
clone size: -
CDR3 DNA: TGTGCCAGCAGCGAGGACAGACTACACTACGAGCAGTACTTC
CDR3 protein: CASSEDRLHYEQYF

V gene: TRBV5-5
J gene: TRBJ2-1
D gene: TRBD2
clone size: -
CDR3 DNA: TGTGCCAGCAGCTTGGCCCCCGGGACTAGCTCGAATGAGCAGTTCTTC
CDR3 protein: CASSLAPGTSSNEQFF

V gene: TRBV19
J gene: TRBJ1-1
D gene: -
clone size: -
CDR3 DNA: TGTGCCAGTAGTGTCCCGGGACAACCTTGGGGAGCTTTCTTT
CDR3 protein: CASSVPGQPWGAFF

V gene: TRBV19
J gene: TRBJ2-2
D gene: -
clone size: -
CDR3 DNA: TGTGCCAGTAGTATCCAGAACACCGGGGAGCTGTTTTTT
CDR3 protein: CASSIQNTGELFF

V gene: TRBV5-1
J gene: TRBJ1-2
D gene: -
clone size: -
CDR3 DNA: TGCGCCAGCAGCTCCGAGCCAGGGTTTAACTATGGCTACACCTTC
CDR3 protein: CASSSEPGFNYGYTF

V gene: TRBV30
J gene: TRBJ1-1
D gene: TRBD1
clone size: few
CDR3 DNA: TGTGCCTGGAGTGTGCGGGGACAGACAAGGACTGAAGCTTTCTTT
CDR3 protein: CAWSVRGQTRTEAFF

V gene: TRBV4-1
J gene: TRBJ2-4
D gene: -
clone size: -
CDR3 DNA: TGCGCCAGCAGCCCTCAAACACCACAGGGCATTCAGTACTTC
CDR3 protein: CASSPQTPQGIQYF

V gene: TRBV27
J gene: TRBJ1-1
D gene: -
clone size: -
CDR3 DNA: TGTGCCAGCAGTTTATCCTCGACAGGAAACACTGAAGCTTTCTTT
CDR3 protein: CASSLSSTGNTEAFF

V gene: TRBV18
J gene: TRBJ2-7
D gene: TRBD1
clone size: -
CDR3 DNA: TGTGCCAGCTCACAACAGGGGAACGAGCAGTACTTC
CDR3 protein: CASSQQGNEQYF

V gene: TRBV4-1
J gene: TRBJ1-3
D gene: -
clone size: -
CDR3 DNA: TGCGCCAGCACCCCAGGGATGGCGGGGAACTCTGGAAACACCATATATTTT
CDR3 protein: CASTPGMAGNSGNTIYF

V gene: TRBV29-1
J gene: TRBJ2-7
D gene: TRBD2
clone size: -
CDR3 DNA: TGCAGCGTTGAACCCAGCGGGAGCTCCGAGCAGTACTTC
CDR3 protein: CSVEPSGSSEQYF

V gene: TRBV5-4
J gene: TRBJ2-7
D gene: -
clone size: -
CDR3 DNA: TGTGCCAGCAGCGGGGAGTACGAGCAGTACTTC
CDR3 protein: CASSGEYEQYF

V gene: TRBV28
J gene: TRBJ2-3
D gene: -
clone size: -
CDR3 DNA: TGTGCCAGCAGTTTCGGCGGGGCCGGCACAGATACGCAGTATTTT
CDR3 protein: CASSFGGAGTDTQYF

V gene: TRBV28
J gene: TRBJ2-1
D gene: -
clone size: -
CDR3 DNA: TGTGCCTCAAAGTCCCCAGGGGGGTACAATGAGCAGTTCTTC
CDR3 protein: CASKSPGGYNEQFF

V gene: TRBV2
J gene: TRBJ2-4
D gene: TRBD2
clone size: once
CDR3 DNA: TGTGCCAGCAGTGACTCTCGGGGGGGCAAGACCAAAAACATTCAGTACTTC
CDR3 protein: CASSDSRGGKTKNIQYF

V gene: TRBV13
J gene: TRBJ2-7
D gene: -
clone size: once
CDR3 DNA: TGTGCCAGCAGCCACCTATCGGAGGGGAAATATCACGAGCAGTACTTC
CDR3 protein: CASSHLSEGKYHEQYF

V gene: TRBV9
J gene: TRBJ2-5
D gene: -
clone size: -
CDR3 DNA: TGTGCCAGCAGCGTAGGAGGTCTTTCTGAGACCCAGTACTTC
CDR3 protein: CASSVGGLSETQYF

V gene: TRBV4-1
J gene: TRBJ2-3
D gene: TRBD2
clone size: once
CDR3 DNA: TGCGCCAGCAGTGGAAAACTAGCGGGAGTCGGCGATACGCAGTATTTT
CDR3 protein: CASSGKLAGVGDTQYF

V gene: TRBV6-1
J gene: TRBJ2-7
D gene: -
clone size: -
CDR3 DNA: TGTGCCAGCAGTCAATCCGGGGGGCCCTACGAGCAGTACTTC
CDR3 protein: CASSQSGGPYEQYF

V gene: TRBV28
J gene: TRBJ2-7
D gene: -
clone size: -
CDR3 DNA: TGTGCCAGCAGTTCCGGGGGAACCGCAATCTACGAGCAGTACTTC
CDR3 protein: CASSSGGTAIYEQYF

V gene: TRBV6-7
J gene: TRBJ2-7
D gene: -
clone size: -
CDR3 DNA: TGTGCCATTGCATTTCGAGGGGGGGTCGAGCAGTACTTC
CDR3 protein: CAIAFRGGVEQYF

V gene: TRBV5-1
J gene: TRBJ2-1
D gene: -
clone size: -
CDR3 DNA: TGCGCCAGCAGTCAGGACAGCCACAATGAGCAGTTCTTC
CDR3 protein: CASSQDSHNEQFF

V gene: TRBV16
J gene: TRBJ1-3
D gene: -
clone size: -
CDR3 DNA: TGTGCCAGCAGCCAATTTTCGGTACCCTCGAACACCATATATTTT
CDR3 protein: CASSQFSVPSNTIYF

V gene: TRBV5-1
J gene: TRBJ2-5
D gene: -
clone size: -
CDR3 DNA: TGCGCCAGCAGGGGACTCGGGGTCCAAGAGACCCAGTACTTC
CDR3 protein: CASRGLGVQETQYF

V gene: TRBV4-1
J gene: TRBJ1-1
D gene: TRBD1
clone size: -
CDR3 DNA: TGCGCCAGCAGCCCCGAATCAGGGACAGGGGGCTTGAACACTGAAGCTTTCTTT
CDR3 protein: CASSPESGTGGLNTEAFF

V gene: TRBV5-4
J gene: TRBJ2-1
D gene: -
clone size: -
CDR3 DNA: TGTGCCAGCAGCTTGGACGCATCTTCGCGGTTCTTC
CDR3 protein: CASSLDASSRFF

V gene: TRBV5-1
J gene: TRBJ1-3
D gene: -
clone size: -
CDR3 DNA: TGCGCCAGCAGCTTGTCGGGGGAGGCTGGAAACACCATATATTTT
CDR3 protein: CASSLSGEAGNTIYF

V gene: TRBV5-6
J gene: TRBJ2-7
D gene: TRBD1
clone size: -
CDR3 DNA: TGTGCCAGCAGCCGCTCCGGACAGGGGGCCTACGAGCAGTACTTC
CDR3 protein: CASSRSGQGAYEQYF

V gene: TRBV30
J gene: TRBJ2-7
D gene: TRBD2
clone size: -
CDR3 DNA: TGTGCCTGGAGTACCCGACTAGCGGGAGTACCGGAGGAGCAGTACTTC
CDR3 protein: CAWSTRLAGVPEEQYF

V gene: TRBV19
J gene: TRBJ2-7
D gene: -
clone size: -
CDR3 DNA: TGTGCCAGTAGTATCGATCTATCCTACGAGCAGTACTTC
CDR3 protein: CASSIDLSYEQYF

V gene: TRBV28
J gene: TRBJ2-3
D gene: TRBD1
clone size: -
CDR3 DNA: TGTGCCAGCAGCGAACAGGGGGTCACAGATACGCAGTATTTT
CDR3 protein: CASSEQGVTDTQYF

V gene: TRBV5-1
J gene: TRBJ2-7
D gene: TRBD2
clone size: once
CDR3 DNA: TGCGCCAGCAGCCAGCGGGCGGGAGGGGCCTACGAGCAGTACTTC
CDR3 protein: CASSQRAGGAYEQYF

V gene: TRBV7-2
J gene: TRBJ1-2
D gene: -
clone size: -
CDR3 DNA: TGTGCCAGCAGCCCGCTTGGGCTGCATGGCTACACCTTC
CDR3 protein: CASSPLGLHGYTF

V gene: TRBV19
J gene: TRBJ1-1
D gene: -
clone size: -
CDR3 DNA: TGTGCCAGTAGTATCCCCAGGGGCGGTCCGAACACTGAAGCTTTCTTT
CDR3 protein: CASSIPRGGPNTEAFF

V gene: TRBV6-4
J gene: TRBJ2-3
D gene: -
clone size: -
CDR3 DNA: TGTGCCAGCAGTGACTCTGTGGACAGTCACACAGATACGCAGTATTTT
CDR3 protein: CASSDSVDSHTDTQYF

V gene: TRBV7-2
J gene: TRBJ2-7
D gene: TRBD1
clone size: -
CDR3 DNA: TGTGCCAGCAGCACGGGACAGTCCTACGAGCAGTACTTC
CDR3 protein: CASSTGQSYEQYF

V gene: TRBV7-9
J gene: TRBJ1-1
D gene: TRBD1
clone size: once
CDR3 DNA: TGTGCCAGCAGCCAGGGACAGGGTTGGATCGAAGCTTTCTTT
CDR3 protein: CASSQGQGWIEAFF

V gene: TRBV4-1
J gene: TRBJ1-1
D gene: TRBD1
clone size: few
CDR3 DNA: TGCGCCAGCAGCCGGAATACGGGACAGACCTGGAAGAACACTGAAGCTTTCTTT
CDR3 protein: CASSRNTGQTWKNTEAFF

V gene: TRBV6-6
J gene: TRBJ2-1
D gene: -
clone size: -
CDR3 DNA: TGTGCCAGCAGTTACTCCCCCAGGCAACAATACAATGAGCAGTTCTTC
CDR3 protein: CASSYSPRQQYNEQFF

V gene: TRBV14
J gene: TRBJ2-7
D gene: TRBD2
clone size: once
CDR3 DNA: TGTGCCAGCAGCCAAAAAAGCGGGAGTCCCTACGAGCAGTACTTC
CDR3 protein: CASSQKSGSPYEQYF

V gene: TRBV11-2
J gene: TRBJ2-6
D gene: -
clone size: -
CDR3 DNA: TGTGCCAGCAGGCGGGGGGGGACAGGGGTAACTGGGGCCAACGTCCTGACTTTC
CDR3 protein: CASRRGGTGVTGANVLTF

V gene: TRBV13
J gene: TRBJ2-1
D gene: TRBD2
clone size: -
CDR3 DNA: TGTGCCAGCAGCCCCGAGCGGGAGGGCCCCTACAATGAGCAGTTCTTC
CDR3 protein: CASSPEREGPYNEQFF

V gene: TRBV25-1
J gene: TRBJ2-7
D gene: -
clone size: -
CDR3 DNA: TGTGCCAGCAGTGACGAGGGATTCACCTACGAGCAGTACTTC
CDR3 protein: CASSDEGFTYEQYF

V gene: TRBV13
J gene: TRBJ2-3
D gene: -
clone size: -
CDR3 DNA: TGTGCCAGCAGCTTATACCACGGGAGAGGCACAGATACGCAGTATTTT
CDR3 protein: CASSLYHGRGTDTQYF

V gene: TRBV27
J gene: TRBJ2-7
D gene: TRBD1
clone size: -
CDR3 DNA: TGTGCCAGCAGTTCTCACGGGACAGGGGTGATCGAGCAGTACTTC
CDR3 protein: CASSSHGTGVIEQYF

V gene: TRBV27
J gene: TRBJ1-5
D gene: TRBD1
clone size: once
CDR3 DNA: TGTGCCAGCAGTTTACAGGGGGCGGGTCAGCCCCAGCATTTT
CDR3 protein: CASSLQGAGQPQHF

V gene: TRBV19
J gene: TRBJ2-1
D gene: TRBD2
clone size: once
CDR3 DNA: TGTGCCAGTAGTATCGGGACTAGCGGGACCTACAATGAGCAGTTCTTC
CDR3 protein: CASSIGTSGTYNEQFF

V gene: TRBV19
J gene: TRBJ1-5
D gene: -
clone size: -
CDR3 DNA: TGTGCCAGTAGTATAGTCGGGGGTGGGCAGCCCCAGCATTTT
CDR3 protein: CASSIVGGGQPQHF

V gene: TRBV28
J gene: TRBJ1-1
D gene: TRBD1
clone size: -
CDR3 DNA: TGTGCCAGCAGACCCGGACAGGGGGCGGGGTTGACTGAAGCTTTCTTT
CDR3 protein: CASRPGQGAGLTEAFF

V gene: TRBV7-2
J gene: TRBJ1-3
D gene: -
clone size: -
CDR3 DNA: TGTGCCAGCAGCGTGGGACTCCACAGCGGAAACACCATATATTTT
CDR3 protein: CASSVGLHSGNTIYF